The clone carrying this T cell receptor (beta chain) showed up many times. Its antigen is undetermined. Each CDR3 protein gets one entry after TCRdb re-called the 5' RACE reads with MiXCR. This sample carries a few hundred thousand distinct CDR3 sequences, just under 10% of them seen once, and the ten largest clones take approximately 3%. The record originates from a study of identical twins. Notes on the study in general: Instead of following the same donors, the conclusions were based on cross-sectional statistical analysis.

Another study also made use of these data, one on yellow fever vaccine responses in identical twins.

Sequences were obtained from PBMCs. The TCR originated in a woman aged 18-30 years in good health.

CDR3 sequence reads: CASSQGGRGNEQFF. In nucleotides, the CDR3 is TGCGCCAGCAGCCAGGGCGGGAGGGGCAATGAGCAGTTCTTC. The V gene is TRBV4-3, the J gene TRBJ2-1; 9 bases are a match to TRBD2. The CDR3 consists of 14 residues. V was pared by 3 bases and J by 6 bases, with 3 bases of the junction left unmatched. The germline CDR1 and CDR2 sequences are LGHNA and YSLEER.